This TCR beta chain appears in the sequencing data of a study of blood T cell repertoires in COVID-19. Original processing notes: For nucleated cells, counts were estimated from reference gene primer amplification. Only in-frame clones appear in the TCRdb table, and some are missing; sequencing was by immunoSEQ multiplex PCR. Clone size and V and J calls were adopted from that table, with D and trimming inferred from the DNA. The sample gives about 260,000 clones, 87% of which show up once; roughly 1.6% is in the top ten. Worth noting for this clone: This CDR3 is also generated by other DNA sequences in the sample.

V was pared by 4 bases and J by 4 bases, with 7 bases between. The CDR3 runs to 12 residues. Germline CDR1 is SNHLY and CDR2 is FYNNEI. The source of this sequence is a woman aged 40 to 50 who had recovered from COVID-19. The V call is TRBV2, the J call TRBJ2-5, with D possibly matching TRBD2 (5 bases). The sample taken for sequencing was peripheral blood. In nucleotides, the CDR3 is TGTGCCAGCAGTGTACGGGGAGAGACCCAGTACTTC. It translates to CASSVRGETQYF.